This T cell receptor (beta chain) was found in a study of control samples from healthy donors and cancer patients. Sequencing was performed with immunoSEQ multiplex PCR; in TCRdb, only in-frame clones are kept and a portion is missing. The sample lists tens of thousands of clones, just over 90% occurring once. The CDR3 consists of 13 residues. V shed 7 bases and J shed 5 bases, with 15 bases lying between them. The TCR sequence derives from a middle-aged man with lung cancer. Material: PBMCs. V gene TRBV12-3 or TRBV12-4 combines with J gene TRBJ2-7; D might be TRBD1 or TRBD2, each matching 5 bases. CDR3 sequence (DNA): TGTGCCAGCACCTCAGGGAGTCTGAACGAGCAGTACTTC. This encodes CASTSGSLNEQYF.